The clone carrying this T cell receptor beta chain was detected a few times. Its matching antigen is unknown. Full-length variable regions came from constant-region reverse primers plus semi-nested Nested Universal Primer A PCR. One entry per CDR3 protein results from TCRdb running MiXCR on the 5' RACE reads. The sample gives 60,000 to 65,000 distinct CDR3 sequences, roughly 23% of which show up once; 2.5% to 3% is in the top ten. Memory CD4+ cells were defined as CD4+CD45RO+CD25-. This CDR3 is built from 17 residues. V lost 0 bases, J lost 4 bases, and 13 bases lay in between. Germline loops: CDR1 LGHNA, CDR2 YNFKEQ. The study's findings and limits: Tumor Treg TCRs overlapped most with tumor naive CD4+ cells. Tumor memory CD4+ T cell TCR gene usage was found to cluster with blood and lymph node memory CD4+ cells and with lymph node naive CD4+ cells.

Sequencing was performed on memory CD4+ T cells sorted from a lymph node. Described subset: memory CD4+ T cells, CD4+CD45RO+CD25-. The TCR originated in a female donor with breast cancer. The chain combines TRBV4-2 with TRBJ2-6; tentatively, D is TRBD2 (6 bases). The CDR3 sequence: CASSQEALGSGANVLTF. In DNA, the CDR3 is TGTGCCAGCAGCCAAGAGGCCCTCGGGAGCGGGGCCAACGTCCTGACTTTC.